The clone carrying this TCR beta chain was detected ten times or more. These data come from a study of early T cells in non-severe SARS-CoV-2 infection. Study in general: Sequencing input comprised bulk RNA from unsorted whole blood; chain pairing was not available.

The CDR3 runs 15 residues. The germline CDR1 and CDR2 sequences are SGHTA and FQGNSA. V shed 5 bases, J shed 3 bases, and the junction held 4 bases outside the gene matches. In the library, individual cDNA molecules carried attached unique molecular identifiers. One entry per CDR3 protein, called by TCRdb with MiXCR from the 5' RACE reads. The sample lists tens of thousands of distinct CDR3 sequences, 4% to 4.5% occurring once. This clonotype was sampled from an adult who was a healthcare worker with PCR-confirmed SARS-CoV-2 infection or an uninfected control (not recorded which). This chain links TRBV7-2 with TRBJ1-4; TRBD1 matches 9 bases. The sequenced sample consisted of whole blood. The CDR3 protein is CASSRTGAPNEKLFF. In DNA, the CDR3 is TGTGCCAGCAGCCGGACAGGGGCACCTAATGAAAAACTGTTTTTT.